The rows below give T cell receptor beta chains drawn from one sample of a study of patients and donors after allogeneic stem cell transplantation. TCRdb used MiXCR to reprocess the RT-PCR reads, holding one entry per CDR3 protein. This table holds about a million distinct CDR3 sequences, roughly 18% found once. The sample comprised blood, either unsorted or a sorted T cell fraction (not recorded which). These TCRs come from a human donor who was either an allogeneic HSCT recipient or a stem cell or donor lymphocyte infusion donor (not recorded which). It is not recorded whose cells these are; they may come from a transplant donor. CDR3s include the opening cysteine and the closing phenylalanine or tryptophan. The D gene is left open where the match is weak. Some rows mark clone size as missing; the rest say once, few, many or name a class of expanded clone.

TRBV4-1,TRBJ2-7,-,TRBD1,CASSQIGGREQYF,TGCGCCAGCAGCCAGATAGGGGGCAGGGAGCAGTACTTC
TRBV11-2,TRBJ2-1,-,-,CASSGRALGTKYNEQFF,TGTGCCAGCAGCGGCAGGGCCCTGGGAACAAAATACAATGAGCAGTTCTTC
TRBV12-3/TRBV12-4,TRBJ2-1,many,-,CASSFIRVYNEQFF,TGTGCCAGCAGCTTCATTCGGGTATACAATGAGCAGTTCTTC
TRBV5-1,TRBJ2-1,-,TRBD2,CASSLGPSGRSEFF,TGCGCCAGCAGCTTGGGTCCTAGCGGGAGAAGTGAGTTCTTC
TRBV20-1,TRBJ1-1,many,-,CSARDPRTAQLSTEAFF,TGCAGTGCTAGAGATCCACGGACCGCCCAATTGAGCACTGAAGCTTTCTTT
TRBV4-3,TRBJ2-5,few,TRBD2,CASSQWTSGGKETQYF,TGCGCCAGCAGCCAGTGGACTAGCGGGGGGAAAGAGACCCAGTACTTC
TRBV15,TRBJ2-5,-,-,CATSRGREETQYF,TGTGCCACCAGCAGAGGAAGGGAGGAGACCCAGTACTTC
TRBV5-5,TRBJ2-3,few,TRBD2,CASSLDRLAGGGDTQYF,TGTGCCAGCAGCTTGGATAGACTAGCGGGAGGCGGAGATACGCAGTATTTT
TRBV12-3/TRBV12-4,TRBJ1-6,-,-,CASKSSLDSPLHF,TGTGCCAGCAAGAGTTCTTTGGATTCACCCCTCCACTTT
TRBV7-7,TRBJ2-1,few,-,CASSPTTGSFSYNEQFF,TGTGCTAGCAGCCCTACCACAGGGTCATTCTCCTACAATGAGCAGTTCTTC
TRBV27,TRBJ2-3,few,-,CASSLRPGAGTDTQYF,TGTGCCAGCAGTTTACGCCCGGGGGCGGGCACAGATACGCAGTATTTT
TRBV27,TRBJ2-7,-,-,CARSLRGGYEQYF,TGTGCCAGGAGTTTGAGGGGGGGGTACGAGCAGTACTTC
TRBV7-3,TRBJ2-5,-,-,CASSLKGPARSQETQYF,TGTGCCAGCAGCTTAAAAGGCCCGGCCAGGTCCCAAGAGACCCAGTACTTC
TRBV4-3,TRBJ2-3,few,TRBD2,CASSQDSGGQSDTQYF,TGCGCCAGCAGCCAAGATTCGGGGGGGCAATCAGATACGCAGTATTTT
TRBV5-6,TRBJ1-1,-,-,CASSGGLRWNTEAFF,TGTGCCAGCAGCGGGGGACTCCGTTGGAACACTGAAGCTTTCTTT
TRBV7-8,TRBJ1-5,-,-,CASSLAQKYSNQPQHF,TGTGCCAGCAGCTTAGCGCAAAAATATAGCAATCAGCCCCAGCATTTT
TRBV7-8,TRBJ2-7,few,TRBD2,CASSSLTSSYEQYF,TGTGCCAGCAGCTCGCTGACTAGCAGCTACGAGCAGTACTTC
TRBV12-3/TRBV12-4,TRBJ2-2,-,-,CASSRGTVQNTGELFF,TGTGCCAGCAGCCGGGGGACAGTCCAAAACACCGGGGAGCTGTTTTTT
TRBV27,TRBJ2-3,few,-,CASSFQTGDTQYF,TGTGCCAGCAGTTTCCAAACGGGGGATACGCAGTATTTT
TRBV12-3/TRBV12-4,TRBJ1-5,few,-,CASSRLGGRGQPQHF,TGTGCCAGCAGTCGCCTGGGGGGCCGGGGCCAGCCCCAGCATTTT
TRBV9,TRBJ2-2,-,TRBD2,CASSVTSGGALNTGELFF,TGTGCCAGCAGCGTCACCAGCGGGGGGGCCTTGAACACCGGGGAGCTGTTTTTT
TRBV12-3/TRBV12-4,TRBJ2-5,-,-,CASSFQRWETQYF,TGTGCCAGCAGTTTTCAGCGGTGGGAGACCCAGTACTTC
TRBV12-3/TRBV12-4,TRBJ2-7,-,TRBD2,CASSPTSGSYYEQYF,TGTGCCAGCAGCCCAACTAGCGGGTCTTACTACGAGCAGTACTTC
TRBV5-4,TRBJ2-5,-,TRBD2,CASSLKGSGSRGETQYF,TGTGCCAGCAGCCTGAAGGGAAGCGGGAGTCGTGGAGAGACCCAGTACTTC
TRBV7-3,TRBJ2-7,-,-,CASSKRDRESYEQYF,TGTGCCAGCAGCAAGCGGGACAGAGAGTCCTACGAGCAGTACTTC
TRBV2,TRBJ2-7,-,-,CASRGDWGYEQYF,TGTGCCAGCAGGGGGGACTGGGGCTACGAGCAGTACTTC
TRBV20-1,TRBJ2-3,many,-,CSARPGTDTQYF,TGCAGTGCTAGACCCGGGACAGATACGCAGTATTTT
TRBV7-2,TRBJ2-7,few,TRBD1,CASSHRGTAAYEQYF,TGTGCCAGCAGTCACAGGGGGACAGCAGCATACGAGCAGTACTTC
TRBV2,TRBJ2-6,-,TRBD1,CASGKGQGGGANVLTF,TGTGCCAGCGGAAAGGGACAGGGTGGAGGGGCCAACGTCCTGACTTTC
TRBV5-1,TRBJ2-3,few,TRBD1,CASSRIGQGAGDTQYF,TGCGCCAGCAGCAGGATCGGACAGGGGGCTGGAGATACGCAGTATTTT